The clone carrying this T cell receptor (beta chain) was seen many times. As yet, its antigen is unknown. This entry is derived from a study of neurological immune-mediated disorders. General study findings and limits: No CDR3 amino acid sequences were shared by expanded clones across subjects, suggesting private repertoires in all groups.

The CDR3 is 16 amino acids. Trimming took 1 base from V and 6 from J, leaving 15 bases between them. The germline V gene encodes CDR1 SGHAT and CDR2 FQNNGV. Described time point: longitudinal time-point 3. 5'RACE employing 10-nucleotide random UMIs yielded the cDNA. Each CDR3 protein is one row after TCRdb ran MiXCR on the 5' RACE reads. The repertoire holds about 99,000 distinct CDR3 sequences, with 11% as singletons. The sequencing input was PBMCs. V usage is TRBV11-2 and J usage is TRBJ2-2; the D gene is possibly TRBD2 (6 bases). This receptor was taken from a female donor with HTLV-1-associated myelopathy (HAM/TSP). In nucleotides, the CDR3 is TGTGCCAGCAGCTTAGTTGCGGGGACCCCTTCCGGGGAGCTGTTTTTT. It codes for CASSLVAGTPSGELFF.